What follows describes a single T cell receptor beta chain. Its antigen is undetermined. The primer mix had 60 Vbeta and 13 Jbeta primers. Generated by immunoSEQ multiplex PCR, the TCRdb table keeps only in-frame clones and is missing some. The table records about 160,000 clones, approximately 80% of them present only once. The sample originates from a study of cytomegalovirus exposure and HLA in healthy donors. Study conclusions and caveats: Available immune exposure information was restricted to CMV serostatus only. One variant, a missense change in DCLRE1C, was linked in a later analysis to TCR beta V- and J-gene trimming. A later analysis by the authors found several of the most significant clusters apparently linked to common viral pathogens.

Sequencing input: PBMCs. This TCR was recovered from a man aged 50 to 60 in good health and CMV-seropositive.

The DNA of the CDR3 is TGCGCCAGCAGCTTGGTCGGGACACTCACAGATACGCAGTATTTT. Amino acids: CASSLVGTLTDTQYF. The rearrangement links TRBV5-1 to TRBJ2-3; possibly TRBD1 for D (6 bases). Trimming shortened V by 0 bases and J by 2 bases, and 10 bases separated the two germline ends. CDR3 size: 15 residues. Germline V gives CDR1 SGHRS, CDR2 YFSETQ.